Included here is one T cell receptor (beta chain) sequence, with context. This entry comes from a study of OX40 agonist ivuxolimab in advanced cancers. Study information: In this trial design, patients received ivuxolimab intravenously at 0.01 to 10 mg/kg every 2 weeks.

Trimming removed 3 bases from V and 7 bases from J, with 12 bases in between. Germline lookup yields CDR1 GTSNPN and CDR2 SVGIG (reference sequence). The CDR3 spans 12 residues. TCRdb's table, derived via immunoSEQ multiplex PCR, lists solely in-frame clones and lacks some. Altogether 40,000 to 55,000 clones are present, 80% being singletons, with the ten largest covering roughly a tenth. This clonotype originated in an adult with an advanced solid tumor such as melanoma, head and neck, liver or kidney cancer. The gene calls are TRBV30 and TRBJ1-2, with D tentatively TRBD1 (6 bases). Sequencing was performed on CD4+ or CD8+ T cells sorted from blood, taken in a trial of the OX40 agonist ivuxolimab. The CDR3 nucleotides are TGTGCCTGGAGCCTGGACAGAGTTGGCTACACCTTC. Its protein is CAWSLDRVGYTF.